These T cell receptor beta chains were read from a single sample in a study of technical replicates of blood from several donors. The repertoire was sequenced with immunoSEQ multiplex PCR; TCRdb's copy has only in-frame clones and lacks some. The data show about 68,000 clones, approximately 97% seen once. Material for sequencing was T cells isolated from PBMCs. The receptors stem from a human donor in good health. Both conserved end residues are part of each CDR3. A D gene is named only where the DNA matches it firmly. Size values are once, few and many counts, or a class for expanded clones, and some rows have none.

j_call d_call cdr3_length clone_size v_call cdr3_nt cdr3_aa
TRBJ1-2 - 14 - TRBV10-3 TGTGCCATCAGTGAGACAGGTTACAACTATGGCTACACCTTC CAISETGYNYGYTF
TRBJ2-3 - 14 - TRBV4-1 TGCGCCAGCAGCCAATTGACAGCTGCAGATACGCAGTATTTT CASSQLTAADTQYF
TRBJ2-3 TRBD2 13 - TRBV19 TGTGCCACCCAAGAGGCGGGAGTAAATACGCAGTATTTT CATQEAGVNTQYF
TRBJ2-7 - 15 - TRBV5-1 TGCGCCAGCAGCTTGGCCCCTCTAGCAGACTACGAGCAGTACTTC CASSLAPLADYEQYF
TRBJ1-1 - 16 once TRBV6-1 TGTGCCAGCAGTGAACGCCGGACAATTATGAACACTGAAGCTTTCTTT CASSERRTIMNTEAFF
TRBJ1-1 - 17 - TRBV30 TGTGCCTGGACCTCCGGGACTTACGGTCTAATGAACACTGAAGCTTTCTTT CAWTSGTYGLMNTEAFF
TRBJ2-3 - 12 - TRBV29-1 TGCAGCGTTGAACAGTCCACAGATACGCAGTATTTT CSVEQSTDTQYF
TRBJ1-5 TRBD1 16 - TRBV7-9 TGTGCCAGCACCGTCTCAGGGGGCGGCCCCAATCAGCCCCAGCATTTT CASTVSGGGPNQPQHF
TRBJ2-7 TRBD2 15 - TRBV7-9 TGTGCCAGCAGCTTGACGGGGGAGGGAACCTACGAGCAGTACTTC CASSLTGEGTYEQYF
TRBJ2-7 TRBD2 13 - TRBV10-3 TGTGCCATCAGTCTAGCGGGAGGTTACGAGCAGTACTTC CAISLAGGYEQYF
TRBJ2-7 - 16 - TRBV29-1 TGCAGCGGCCTGTGGCGGGGACAGAATCCCTCCTACGAGCAGTACTTC CSGLWRGQNPSYEQYF
TRBJ2-3 TRBD2 14 - TRBV29-1 TGCAGCGTATACGGGACTAGCGGGAGTTATACGCAGTATTTT CSVYGTSGSYTQYF
TRBJ2-7 TRBD1 15 - TRBV6-5 TGTGCCAGCAGCTGGGGACAGGGGAGGTCCTACGAGCAGTACTTC CASSWGQGRSYEQYF
TRBJ1-1 - 13 - TRBV18 TGTGCCAGCTCACCCCAGAAGAACACTGAAGCTTTCTTT CASSPQKNTEAFF
TRBJ2-7 - 17 - TRBV5-1 TGCGCCAGCAGCTTGTCGAGACGGTCAGGGGACTCCTACGAGCAGTACTTC CASSLSRRSGDSYEQYF
TRBJ2-7 TRBD1 13 - TRBV11-2 TGTGCCAGCAGCTTGGGACAGACCTACGAGCAGTACTTC CASSLGQTYEQYF
TRBJ1-5 TRBD1 13 - TRBV5-1 TGCGCCAGCAGCTTACAGGGGGTGAAGCCCCAGCATTTT CASSLQGVKPQHF
TRBJ2-7 - 12 - TRBV6-5 TGTGCCAGCAAGGCAGGGGGAGGCGAGCAGTACTTC CASKAGGGEQYF
TRBJ1-3 - 14 - TRBV25-1 TGTGCCAGCAGGGGGGGTGGCTCTGGAAACACCATATATTTT CASRGGGSGNTIYF
TRBJ2-7 TRBD2 14 - TRBV29-1 TGCAGCGTCGAAGGACTAGCGGGAGCAAACGAGCAGTACTTC CSVEGLAGANEQYF
TRBJ2-1 - 12 once TRBV29-1 TGCAGCGTTTTAGTAGCGGTAAATGAGCAGTTCTTC CSVLVAVNEQFF
TRBJ1-1 TRBD1 17 - TRBV5-6 TGTGCCAGCAGCTTGGGGGACAGTCGGGCGCTGAACACTGAAGCTTTCTTT CASSLGDSRALNTEAFF
TRBJ2-2 - 15 - TRBV5-1 TGCGCCAGCAGCCCCAAGGGACAAATCGCCGGGGAGCTGTTTTTT CASSPKGQIAGELFF
TRBJ1-4 TRBD1 16 - TRBV19 TGTGCCAGTACCAAAACTGACGGGACAGCTAATGAAAAACTGTTTTTT CASTKTDGTANEKLFF
TRBJ2-2 TRBD1 14 - TRBV29-1 TGCAGCGTTGTTCACCAGGGGGTTACCGGGGAGCTGTTTTTT CSVVHQGVTGELFF
TRBJ2-1 - 15 - TRBV10-3 TGTGCCATCAGTGAAATGGGGACTGGGGCCGACGAGCAGTTCTTC CAISEMGTGADEQFF
TRBJ2-7 TRBD2 15 once TRBV30 TGTGCCTGGAATAACAGACTAGCGGGAGGATACGAGCAGTACTTC CAWNNRLAGGYEQYF
TRBJ2-2 TRBD2 17 - TRBV15 TGTGCCACCAGCAGAGATTTCACTAGCGGCGACACCGGGGAGCTGTTTTTT CATSRDFTSGDTGELFF
TRBJ2-7 TRBD1 14 - TRBV6-1 TGTGCCAGCGGAGCCGGGACAGGGCCCTACGAGCAGTACTTC CASGAGTGPYEQYF
TRBJ1-2 - 13 - TRBV15 TGTGCCACCAGCAGAGATCGGCGGAATGGCTACACCTTC CATSRDRRNGYTF